The present T cell receptor beta chain was sequenced within a study of identical twins. CDR1 is SGHTA and CDR2 is FQGNSA in the germline V gene. Trimming removed 6 bases from V and 0 bases from J, with 9 bases in between. The CDR3 totals 15 residues. From the 5' RACE reads, TCRdb called clonotypes with MiXCR, one entry per CDR3 protein. The table lists fewer than 500,000 distinct CDR3 sequences, roughly an eighth of them singletons. These data were likewise used in another study, on yellow fever vaccine responses in identical twins.

Specimen: CD4+ T cells sorted from blood. The chain is built from TRBV7-2 and TRBJ1-6; D gene uncertain. This TCR came from a woman younger than 30 in good health. Here the CDR3 reads CASRDQSSYNSPLHF. CDR3 sequence (DNA): TGTGCCAGCAGAGACCAGAGCTCCTATAATTCACCCCTCCACTTT.